This T cell receptor (beta chain) was retrieved from a study of shared clonotypes between healthy human individuals. Study details: Contributing individuals were a couple of females and three males aged 18 to 49.

The quantity of DNA used in unsorted PBMC replicate PCRs was roughly 300 ng, corresponding to tens of thousands of T cell genomes. In the authors' workflow: Without quality scores, immunoSEQ junctional reads could not be filtered like full-length reads. Clones were read by immunoSEQ multiplex PCR, and TCRdb kept only the in-frame ones, dropping some. Clone size and the V and J calls come from that table; the DNA yielded D and trimming. The sample yields approximately 500,000 clones, approximately 82% seen once. Nashville, Tennessee was home to all donors, each a Caucasian adult. The CDR3 runs to 13 residues. Trimming took 5 bases from V and 4 from J; bases not matched to a gene: 4. Germline CDR1 reads MNHEY; CDR2 reads SVGAGI.

The receptor was derived from a woman in her thirties or forties in good health. Some clones in this sample may be carry-over from other donors' samples. Material: PBMCs. J is TRBJ1-2 and V is TRBV6-5; TRBD1 agrees at 7 bases. The DNA for the CDR3 is TGTGCCAGCAGTGACACAGGGGCCTATGGCTACACCTTC. It encodes CASSDTGAYGYTF.